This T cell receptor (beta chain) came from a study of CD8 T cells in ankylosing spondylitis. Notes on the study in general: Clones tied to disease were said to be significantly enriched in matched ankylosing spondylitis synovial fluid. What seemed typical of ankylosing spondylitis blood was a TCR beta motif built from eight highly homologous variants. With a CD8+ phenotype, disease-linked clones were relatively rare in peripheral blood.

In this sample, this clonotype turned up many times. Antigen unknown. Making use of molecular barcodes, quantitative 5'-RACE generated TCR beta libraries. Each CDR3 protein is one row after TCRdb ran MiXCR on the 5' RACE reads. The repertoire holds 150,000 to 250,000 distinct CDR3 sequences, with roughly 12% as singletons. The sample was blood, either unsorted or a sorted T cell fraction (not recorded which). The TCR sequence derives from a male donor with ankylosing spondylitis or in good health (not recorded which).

The CDR3 DNA sequence: TGTGCCAGCAGTTTAGGGAACGGGCTCGAGCAGTACTTC. Amino acid sequence: CASSLGNGLEQYF. V is TRBV12-3 or TRBV12-4 and J is TRBJ2-7; no definite D call. With 1 base removed from V and 6 bases from J, the gap between germline ends came to 10 bases. This CDR3 spans 13 amino acids.